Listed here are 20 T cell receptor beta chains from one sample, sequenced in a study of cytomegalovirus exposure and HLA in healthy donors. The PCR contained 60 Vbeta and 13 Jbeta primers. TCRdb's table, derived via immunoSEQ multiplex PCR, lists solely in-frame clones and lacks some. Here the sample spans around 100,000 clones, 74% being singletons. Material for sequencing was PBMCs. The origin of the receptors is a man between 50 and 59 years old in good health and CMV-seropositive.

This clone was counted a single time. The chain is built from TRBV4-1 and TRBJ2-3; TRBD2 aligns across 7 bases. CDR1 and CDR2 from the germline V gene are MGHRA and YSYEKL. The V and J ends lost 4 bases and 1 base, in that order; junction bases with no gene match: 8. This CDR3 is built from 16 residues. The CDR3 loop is CASSRSGSGGTDTQYF. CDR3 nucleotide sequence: TGCGCCAGCAGCCGGTCAGGGAGCGGGGGCACAGATACGCAGTATTTT.

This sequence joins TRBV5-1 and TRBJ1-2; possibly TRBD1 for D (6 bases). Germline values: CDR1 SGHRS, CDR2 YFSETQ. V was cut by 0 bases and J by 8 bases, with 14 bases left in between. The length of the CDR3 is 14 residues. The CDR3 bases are TGCGCCAGCAGCTTGGATACAGGGATTTGGGGCTACACCTTC. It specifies CASSLDTGIWGYTF.

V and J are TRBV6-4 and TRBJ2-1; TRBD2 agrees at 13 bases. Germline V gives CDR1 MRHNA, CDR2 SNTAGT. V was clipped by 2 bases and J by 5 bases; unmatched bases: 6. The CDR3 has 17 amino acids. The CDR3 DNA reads TGTGCCAGCAGTGACCCAGGACTAGCGGGGGCCCACAATGAGCAGTTCTTC. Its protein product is CASSDPGLAGAHNEQFF.

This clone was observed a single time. The CDR3 DNA reads as TGCAGCGTTGTACAGGGATTCGACTATGGCTACACCTTC. It translates to CSVVQGFDYGYTF. The J gene is TRBJ1-2, the V gene TRBV29-1; weak D call: TRBD1 (6 bases). V lost 4 bases and J 3 bases, leaving 12 bases between the germline ends. Per the germline V gene, CDR1 is SQVTM and CDR2 is ANQGSEA. The CDR3 consists of 13 residues.

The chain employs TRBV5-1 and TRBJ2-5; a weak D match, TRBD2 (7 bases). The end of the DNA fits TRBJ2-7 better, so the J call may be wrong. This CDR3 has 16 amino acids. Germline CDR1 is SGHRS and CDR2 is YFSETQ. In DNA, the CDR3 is TGCGCCAGCAGCTTGATTCCAGGGGAGGGCTCCTACGAGCAGTACTTC. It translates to CASSLIPGEGSYEQYF.

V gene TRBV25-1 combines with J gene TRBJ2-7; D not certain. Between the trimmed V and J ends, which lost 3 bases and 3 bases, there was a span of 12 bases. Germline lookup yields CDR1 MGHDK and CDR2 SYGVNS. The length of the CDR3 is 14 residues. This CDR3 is CASSDTARLYEQYF. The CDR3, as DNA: TGTGCCAGCAGTGATACAGCCCGCCTCTACGAGCAGTACTTC.

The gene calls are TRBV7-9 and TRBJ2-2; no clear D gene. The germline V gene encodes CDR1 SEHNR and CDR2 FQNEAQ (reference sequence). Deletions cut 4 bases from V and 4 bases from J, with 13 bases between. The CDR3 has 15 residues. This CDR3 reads CASSSHPERTGELFF. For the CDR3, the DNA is TGTGCCAGCAGCTCACACCCCGAACGCACCGGGGAGCTGTTTTTT. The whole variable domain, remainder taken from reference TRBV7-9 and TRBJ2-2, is DTGVSQNPRHKITKRGQNVTFRCDPISEHNRLYWYRQTLGQGPEFLTYFQNEAQLEKSRLLSDRFSAERPKGSFSTLEIQRTEQGDSAMYLCASSSHPERTGELFFGEGSRLTVL.

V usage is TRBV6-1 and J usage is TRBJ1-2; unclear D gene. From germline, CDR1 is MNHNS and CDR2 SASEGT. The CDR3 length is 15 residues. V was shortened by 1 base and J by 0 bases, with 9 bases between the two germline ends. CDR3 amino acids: CASSEGVTANYGYTF. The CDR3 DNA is TGTGCCAGCAGTGAAGGTGTAACAGCTAACTATGGCTACACCTTC.

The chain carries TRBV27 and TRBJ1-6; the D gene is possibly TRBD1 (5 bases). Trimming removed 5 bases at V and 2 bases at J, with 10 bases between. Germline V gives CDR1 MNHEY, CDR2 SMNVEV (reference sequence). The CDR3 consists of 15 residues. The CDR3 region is CASSIAGAYNSPLHF. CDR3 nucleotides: TGTGCCAGCAGTATTGCGGGGGCCTATAATTCACCCCTCCACTTT.

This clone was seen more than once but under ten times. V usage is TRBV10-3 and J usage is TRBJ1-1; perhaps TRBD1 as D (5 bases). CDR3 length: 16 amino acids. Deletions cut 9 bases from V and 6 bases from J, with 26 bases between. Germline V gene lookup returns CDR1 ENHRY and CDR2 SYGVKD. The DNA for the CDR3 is TGTGCCATAAGGGAGGGCTCAAAGGGGCGTGATGCTGAAGCTTTCTTT. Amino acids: CAIREGSKGRDAEAFF.

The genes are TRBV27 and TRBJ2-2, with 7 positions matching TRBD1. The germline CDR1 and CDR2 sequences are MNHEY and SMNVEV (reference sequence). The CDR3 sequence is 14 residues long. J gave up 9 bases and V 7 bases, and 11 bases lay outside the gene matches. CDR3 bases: TGTGCCAGCACCCTAGGGGGCCCCGGGAGGGAGCTGTTTTTT. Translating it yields CASTLGGPGRELFF.

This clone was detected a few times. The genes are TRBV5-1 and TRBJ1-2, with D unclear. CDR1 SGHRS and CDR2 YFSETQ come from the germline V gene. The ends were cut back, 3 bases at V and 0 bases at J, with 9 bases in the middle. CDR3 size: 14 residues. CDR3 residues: CASSSSAANYGYTF. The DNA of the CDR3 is TGCGCCAGCAGCTCTTCGGCGGCTAACTATGGCTACACCTTC.

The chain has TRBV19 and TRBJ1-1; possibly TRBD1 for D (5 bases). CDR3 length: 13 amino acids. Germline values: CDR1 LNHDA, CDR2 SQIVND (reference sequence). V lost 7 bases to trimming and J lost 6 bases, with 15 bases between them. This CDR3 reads CASTPAWTPEAFF. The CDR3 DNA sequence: TGTGCCAGTACCCCGGCCTGGACACCTGAAGCTTTCTTT.

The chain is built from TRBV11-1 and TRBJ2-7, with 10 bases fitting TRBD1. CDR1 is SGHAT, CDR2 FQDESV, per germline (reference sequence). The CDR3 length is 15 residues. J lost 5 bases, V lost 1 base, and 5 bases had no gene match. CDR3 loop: CASSLEGQGSNEQYF. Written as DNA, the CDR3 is TGTGCCAGCAGCTTAGAGGGACAGGGGAGTAACGAGCAGTACTTC.

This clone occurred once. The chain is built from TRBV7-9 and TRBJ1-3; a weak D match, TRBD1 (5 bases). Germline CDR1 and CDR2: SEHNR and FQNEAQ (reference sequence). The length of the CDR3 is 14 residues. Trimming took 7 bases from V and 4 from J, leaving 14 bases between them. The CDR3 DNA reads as TGTGCCAGCACTTCGGGGGGTCCCGGAAACACCATATATTTT. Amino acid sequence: CASTSGGPGNTIYF. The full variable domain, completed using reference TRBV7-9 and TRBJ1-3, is DTGVSQNPRHKITKRGQNVTFRCDPISEHNRLYWYRQTLGQGPEFLTYFQNEAQLEKSRLLSDRFSAERPKGSFSTLEIQRTEQGDSAMYLCASTSGGPGNTIYFGEGSWLTVV.

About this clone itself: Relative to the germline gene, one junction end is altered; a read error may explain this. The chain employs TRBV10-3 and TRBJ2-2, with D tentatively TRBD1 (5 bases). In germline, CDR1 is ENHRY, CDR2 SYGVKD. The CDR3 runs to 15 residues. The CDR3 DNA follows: TGTGCCAGCAGTTACCAGCCCAGGGACACCGGGGAGCTGTTTTTT. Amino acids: CASSYQPRDTGELFF.

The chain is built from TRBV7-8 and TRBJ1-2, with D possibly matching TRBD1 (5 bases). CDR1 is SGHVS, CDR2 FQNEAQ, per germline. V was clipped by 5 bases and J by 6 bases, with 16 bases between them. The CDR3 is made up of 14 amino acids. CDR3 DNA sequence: TGTGCCAGCAGCCCCCGCAGGGCAGGAAATGGCTACACCTTC. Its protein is CASSPRRAGNGYTF.

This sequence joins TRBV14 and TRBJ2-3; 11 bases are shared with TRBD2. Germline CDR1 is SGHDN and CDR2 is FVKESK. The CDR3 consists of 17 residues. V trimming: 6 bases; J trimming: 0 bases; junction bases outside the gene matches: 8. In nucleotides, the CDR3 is TGTGCCAGCAGTCCGGGACTAGCGGCTTCTAGCACAGATACGCAGTATTTT. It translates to CASSPGLAASSTDTQYF.

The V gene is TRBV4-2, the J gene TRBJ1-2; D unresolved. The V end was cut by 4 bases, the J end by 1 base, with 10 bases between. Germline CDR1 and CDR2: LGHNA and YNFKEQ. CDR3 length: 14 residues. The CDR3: CASSPLGSNYGYTF. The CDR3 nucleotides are TGTGCCAGCAGCCCGCTGGGGAGTAACTATGGCTACACCTTC.

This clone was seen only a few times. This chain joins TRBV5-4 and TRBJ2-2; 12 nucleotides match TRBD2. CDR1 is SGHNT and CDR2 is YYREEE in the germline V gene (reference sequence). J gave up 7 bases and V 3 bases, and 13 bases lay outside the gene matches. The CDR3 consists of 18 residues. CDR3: CASSSPASGGAIGGELFF. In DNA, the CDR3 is TGTGCCAGCAGCTCTCCAGCTAGCGGGGGGGCGATTGGCGGGGAGCTGTTTTTT.